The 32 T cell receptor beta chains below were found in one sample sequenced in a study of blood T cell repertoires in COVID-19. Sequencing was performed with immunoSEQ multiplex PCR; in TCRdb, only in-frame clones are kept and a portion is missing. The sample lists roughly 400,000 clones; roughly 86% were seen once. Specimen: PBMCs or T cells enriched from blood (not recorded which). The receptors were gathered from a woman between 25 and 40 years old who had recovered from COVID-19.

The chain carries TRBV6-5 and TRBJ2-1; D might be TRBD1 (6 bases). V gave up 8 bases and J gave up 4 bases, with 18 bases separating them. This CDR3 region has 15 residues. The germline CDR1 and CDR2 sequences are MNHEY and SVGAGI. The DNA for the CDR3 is TGTGCCAGCGCTGGGATTTCGGACAGATACAATGAGCAGTTCTTC. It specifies CASAGISDRYNEQFF.

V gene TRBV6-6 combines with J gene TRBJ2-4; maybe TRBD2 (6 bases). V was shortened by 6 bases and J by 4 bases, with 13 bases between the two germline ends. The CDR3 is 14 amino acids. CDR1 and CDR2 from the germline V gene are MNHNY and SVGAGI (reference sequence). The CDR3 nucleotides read TGTGCCAGCAGGCGGGGTATAATAAAAAACATTCAGTACTTC. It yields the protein CASRRGIIKNIQYF.

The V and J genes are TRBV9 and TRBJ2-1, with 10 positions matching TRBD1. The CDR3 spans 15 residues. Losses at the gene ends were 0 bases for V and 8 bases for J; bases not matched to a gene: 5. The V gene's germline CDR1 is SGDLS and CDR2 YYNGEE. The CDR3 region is CASSVGDRGNYEQFF. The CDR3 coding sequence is TGTGCCAGCAGCGTAGGGGACAGGGGTAATTATGAGCAGTTCTTC.

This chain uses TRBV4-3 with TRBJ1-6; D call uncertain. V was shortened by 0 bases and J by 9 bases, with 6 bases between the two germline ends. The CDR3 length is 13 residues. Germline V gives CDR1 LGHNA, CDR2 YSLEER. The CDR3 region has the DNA TGCGCCAGCAGCCAAGATGGCCGTTCACCCCTCCACTTT. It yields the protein CASSQDGRSPLHF.

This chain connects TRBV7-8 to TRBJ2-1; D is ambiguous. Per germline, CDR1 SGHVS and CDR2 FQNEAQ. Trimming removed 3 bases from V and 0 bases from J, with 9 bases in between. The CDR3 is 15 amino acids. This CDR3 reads CASSFTQSSYNEQFF. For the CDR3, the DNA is TGTGCCAGCAGCTTTACACAGAGCTCCTACAATGAGCAGTTCTTC.

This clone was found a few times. The DNA for the CDR3 is TGTGCCAGCTCGCGGGGCCAGGCGGCCTACGAGCAGTACTTC. The encoded protein is CASSRGQAAYEQYF. The chain has TRBV18 and TRBJ2-7; tentative D call: TRBD2 (6 bases). The CDR3 sequence is 14 residues long. V lost 6 bases and J 2 bases, leaving 14 bases between the germline ends. In germline, CDR1 is KGHSH, CDR2 LQKENI. The full variable domain, completed using reference TRBV18 and TRBJ2-7, is NAGVMQNPRHLVRRRGQEARLRCSPMKGHSHVYWYRQLPEEGLKFMVYLQKENIIDESGMPKERFSAEFPKEGPSILRIQQVVRGDSAAYFCASSRGQAAYEQYFGPGTRLTVT.

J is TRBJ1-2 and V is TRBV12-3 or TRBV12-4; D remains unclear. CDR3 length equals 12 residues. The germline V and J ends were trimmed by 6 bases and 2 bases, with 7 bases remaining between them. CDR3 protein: CASSLRNYGYTF. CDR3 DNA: TGTGCCAGCAGCCTACGGAACTATGGCTACACCTTC.

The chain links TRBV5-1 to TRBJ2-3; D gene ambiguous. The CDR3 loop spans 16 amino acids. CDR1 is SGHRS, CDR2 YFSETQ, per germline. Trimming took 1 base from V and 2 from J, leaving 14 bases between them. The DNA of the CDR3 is TGCGCCAGCAGCTTGAACCCCACTACTCCCACAGATACGCAGTATTTT. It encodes CASSLNPTTPTDTQYF.

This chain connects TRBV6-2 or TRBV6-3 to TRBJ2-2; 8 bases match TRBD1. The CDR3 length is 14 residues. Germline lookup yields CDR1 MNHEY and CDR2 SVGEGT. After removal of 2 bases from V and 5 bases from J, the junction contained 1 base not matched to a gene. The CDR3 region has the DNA TGTGCCAGCAGTTACAGACAGGGGACCGGGGAGCTGTTTTTT. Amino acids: CASSYRQGTGELFF.

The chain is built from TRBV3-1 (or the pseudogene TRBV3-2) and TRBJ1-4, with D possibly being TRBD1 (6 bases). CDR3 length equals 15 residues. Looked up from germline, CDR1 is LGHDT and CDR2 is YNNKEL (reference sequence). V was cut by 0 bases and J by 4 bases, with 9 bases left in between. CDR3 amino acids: CASSQETGVNEKLFF. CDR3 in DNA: TGTGCCAGCAGCCAAGAGACAGGAGTTAATGAAAAACTGTTTTTT.

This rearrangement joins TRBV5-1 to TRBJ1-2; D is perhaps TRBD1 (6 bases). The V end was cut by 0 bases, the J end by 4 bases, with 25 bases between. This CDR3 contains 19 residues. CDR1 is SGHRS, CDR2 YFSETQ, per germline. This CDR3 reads CASSLAGGRGSSLTYGYTF. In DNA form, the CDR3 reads TGCGCCAGCAGCTTGGCCGGGGGGCGCGGATCCTCGTTAACCTATGGCTACACCTTC.

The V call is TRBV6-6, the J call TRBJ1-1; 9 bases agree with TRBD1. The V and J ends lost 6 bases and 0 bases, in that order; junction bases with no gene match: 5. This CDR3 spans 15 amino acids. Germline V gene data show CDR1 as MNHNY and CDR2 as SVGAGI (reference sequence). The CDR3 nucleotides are TGTGCCAGCAGCCCCGGGACAGGGTTGAACACTGAAGCTTTCTTT. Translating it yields CASSPGTGLNTEAFF.

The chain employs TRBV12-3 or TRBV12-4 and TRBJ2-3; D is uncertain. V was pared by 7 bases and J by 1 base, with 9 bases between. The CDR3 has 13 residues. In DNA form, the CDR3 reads TGTGCCAGCACTGCCGGAGGCACAGATACGCAGTATTTT. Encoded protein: CASTAGGTDTQYF.

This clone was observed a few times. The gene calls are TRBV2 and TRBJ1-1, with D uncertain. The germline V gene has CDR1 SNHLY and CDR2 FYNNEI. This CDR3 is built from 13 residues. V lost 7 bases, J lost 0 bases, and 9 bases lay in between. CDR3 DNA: TGTGCCAGCATGAGGCAGATGAACACTGAAGCTTTCTTT. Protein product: CASMRQMNTEAFF.

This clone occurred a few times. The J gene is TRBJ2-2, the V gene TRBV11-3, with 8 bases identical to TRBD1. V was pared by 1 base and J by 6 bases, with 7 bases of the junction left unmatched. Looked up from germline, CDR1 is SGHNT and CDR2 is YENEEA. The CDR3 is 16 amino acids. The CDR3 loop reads CASSLGSLTGAGELFF. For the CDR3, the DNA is TGTGCCAGCAGCTTAGGATCCTTGACAGGGGCCGGGGAGCTGTTTTTT. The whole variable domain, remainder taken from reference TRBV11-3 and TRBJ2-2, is EAGVVQSPRYKIIEKKQPVAFWCNPISGHNTLYWYLQNLGQGPELLIRYENEEAVDDSQLPKDRFSAERLKGVDSTLKIQPAELGDSAVYLCASSLGSLTGAGELFFGEGSRLTVL.

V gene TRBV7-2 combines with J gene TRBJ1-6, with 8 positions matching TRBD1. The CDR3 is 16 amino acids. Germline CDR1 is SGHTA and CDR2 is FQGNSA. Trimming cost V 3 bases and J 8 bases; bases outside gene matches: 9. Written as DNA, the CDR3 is TGTGCCAGCAGCTTTGGCCTCGTCAGGGGGCATTCACCCCTCCACTTT. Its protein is CASSFGLVRGHSPLHF.

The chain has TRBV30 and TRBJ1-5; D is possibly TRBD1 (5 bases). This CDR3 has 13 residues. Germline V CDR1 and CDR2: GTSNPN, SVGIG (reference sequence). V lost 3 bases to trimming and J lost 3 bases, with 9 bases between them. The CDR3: CAWSQGFNQPQHF. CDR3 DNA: TGTGCCTGGAGCCAGGGTTTCAATCAGCCCCAGCATTTT.

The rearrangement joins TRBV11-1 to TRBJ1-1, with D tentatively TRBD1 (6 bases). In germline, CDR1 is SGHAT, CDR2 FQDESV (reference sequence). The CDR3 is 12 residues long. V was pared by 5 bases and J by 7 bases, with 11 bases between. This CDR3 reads CASSRDRFEAFF. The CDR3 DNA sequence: TGTGCCAGCAGCCGAGACAGGTTTGAAGCTTTCTTT.

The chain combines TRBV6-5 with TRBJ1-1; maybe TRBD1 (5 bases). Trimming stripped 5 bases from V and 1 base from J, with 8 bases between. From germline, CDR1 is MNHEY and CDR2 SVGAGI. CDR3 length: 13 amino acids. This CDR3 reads CASSLRGNTEAFF. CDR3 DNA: TGTGCCAGCAGTCTAAGGGGGAACACTGAAGCTTTCTTT.

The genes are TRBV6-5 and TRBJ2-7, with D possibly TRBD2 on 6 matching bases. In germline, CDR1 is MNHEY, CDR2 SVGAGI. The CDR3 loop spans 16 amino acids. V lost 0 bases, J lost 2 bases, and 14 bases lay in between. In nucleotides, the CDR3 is TGTGCCAGCAGTTACTCCCCCGGGGGTCCGACCTACGAGCAGTACTTC. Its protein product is CASSYSPGGPTYEQYF.

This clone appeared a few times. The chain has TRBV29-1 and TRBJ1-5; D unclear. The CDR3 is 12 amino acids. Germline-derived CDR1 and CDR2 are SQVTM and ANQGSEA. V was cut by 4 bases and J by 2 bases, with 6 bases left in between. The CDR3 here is CSVGAGNQPQHF. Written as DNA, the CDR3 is TGCAGCGTTGGGGCAGGCAATCAGCCCCAGCATTTT.

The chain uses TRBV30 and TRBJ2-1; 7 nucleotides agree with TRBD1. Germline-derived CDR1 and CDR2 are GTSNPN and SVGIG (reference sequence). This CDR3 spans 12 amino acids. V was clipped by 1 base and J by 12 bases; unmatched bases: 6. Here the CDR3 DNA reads TGTGCCTGGAGTGCAAGACAGGGCTTGCAGTTCTTC. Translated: CAWSARQGLQFF. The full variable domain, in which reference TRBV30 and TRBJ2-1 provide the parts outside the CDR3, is SQTIHQWPATLVQPVGSPLSLECTVEGTSNPNLYWYRQAAGRGLQLLFYSVGIGQISSEVPQNLSASRPQDRQFILSSKKLLLSDSGFYLCAWSARQGLQFFGPGTRLTVL.

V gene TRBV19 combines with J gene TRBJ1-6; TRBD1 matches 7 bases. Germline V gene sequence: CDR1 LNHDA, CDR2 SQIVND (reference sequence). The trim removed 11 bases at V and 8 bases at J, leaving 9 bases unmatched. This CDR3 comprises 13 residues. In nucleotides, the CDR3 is TGTGCCTCGCACCGGGACAGAGATTCACCCCTCCACTTT. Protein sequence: CASHRDRDSPLHF.

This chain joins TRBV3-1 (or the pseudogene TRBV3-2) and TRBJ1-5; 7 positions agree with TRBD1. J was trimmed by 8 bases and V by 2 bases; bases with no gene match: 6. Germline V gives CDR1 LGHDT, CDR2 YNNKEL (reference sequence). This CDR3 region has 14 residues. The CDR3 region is CASSQKGAQKPQHF. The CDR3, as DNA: TGTGCCAGCAGCCAAAAGGGGGCTCAGAAGCCCCAGCATTTT.

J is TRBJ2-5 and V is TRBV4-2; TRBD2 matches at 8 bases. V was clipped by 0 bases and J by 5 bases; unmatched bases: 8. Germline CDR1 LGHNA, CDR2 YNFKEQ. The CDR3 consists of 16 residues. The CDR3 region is CASSQETSGGAETQYF. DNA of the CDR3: TGTGCCAGCAGCCAAGAAACCTCGGGGGGGGCGGAGACCCAGTACTTC.

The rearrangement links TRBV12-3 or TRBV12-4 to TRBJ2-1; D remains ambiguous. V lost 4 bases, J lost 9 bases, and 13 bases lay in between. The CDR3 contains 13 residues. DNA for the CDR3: TGTGCCAGCAGTTCCTCCTGGCTAGGTGAGCAGTTCTTC. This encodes CASSSSWLGEQFF.

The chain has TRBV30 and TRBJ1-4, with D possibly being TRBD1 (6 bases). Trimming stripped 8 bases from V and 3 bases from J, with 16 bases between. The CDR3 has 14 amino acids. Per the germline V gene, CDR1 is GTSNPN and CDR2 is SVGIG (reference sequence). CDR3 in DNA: TGTGCCCTAGGGCAAGGGGGGGCTAATGAAAAACTGTTTTTT. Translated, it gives CALGQGGANEKLFF.

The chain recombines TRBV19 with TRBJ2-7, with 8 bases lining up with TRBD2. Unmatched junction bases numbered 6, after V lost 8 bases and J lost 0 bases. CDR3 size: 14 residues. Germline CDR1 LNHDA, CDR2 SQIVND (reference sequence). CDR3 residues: CASSLAANSYEQYF. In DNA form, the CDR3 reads TGTGCCAGTTCACTAGCGGCCAACTCCTACGAGCAGTACTTC.

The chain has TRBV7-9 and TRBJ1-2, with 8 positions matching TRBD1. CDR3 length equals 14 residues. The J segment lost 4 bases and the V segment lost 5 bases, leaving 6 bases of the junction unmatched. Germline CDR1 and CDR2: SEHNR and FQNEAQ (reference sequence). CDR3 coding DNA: TGTGCCAGCAGCCGGACAGGGAGGATCTATGGCTACACCTTC. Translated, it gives CASSRTGRIYGYTF.

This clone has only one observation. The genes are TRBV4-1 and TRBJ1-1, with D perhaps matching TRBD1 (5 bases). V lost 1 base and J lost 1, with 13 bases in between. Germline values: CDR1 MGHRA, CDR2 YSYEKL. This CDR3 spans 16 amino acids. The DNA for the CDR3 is TGCGCCAGCAGCCAAGCAGACAGCCGCCCGAACACTGAAGCTTTCTTT. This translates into CASSQADSRPNTEAFF.

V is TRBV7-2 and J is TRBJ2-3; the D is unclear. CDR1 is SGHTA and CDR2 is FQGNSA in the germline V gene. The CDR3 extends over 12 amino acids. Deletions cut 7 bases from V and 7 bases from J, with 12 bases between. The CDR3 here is CASTDLTNTQYF. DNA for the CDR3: TGTGCCAGCACCGACTTGACGAATACGCAGTATTTT.

DNA for the CDR3: TGTGCCAGCAGCTGGACAGGGACCGAGGCCGGGGAGCTGTTTTTT. Amino acids: CASSWTGTEAGELFF. The chain uses TRBV13 and TRBJ2-2, with TRBD1 matching over 8 bases. The CDR3 is 15 residues long. Trimming removed 4 bases from V and 6 bases from J; junction bases left unmatched: 7. Germline assignment: CDR1 PRHDT and CDR2 FYEKMQ (reference sequence).